The 8 T cell receptor beta chains below all came from one sample that was sequenced in a study of CD8 T cells in Susac syndrome. RNA was extracted with the RNeasy kit, and a quantity of 0.5 to 1 ug was reverse transcribed using random hexamers. TCRdb passed the immunoSEQ multiplex PCR reads through MiXCR, listing each CDR3 protein once. This repertoire shows about 130,000 distinct CDR3 sequences, more than 85% found once; its top ten account for around 0.2%. The sequenced sample consisted of CD8+ T cells from PBMCs. Source of these receptors: a human donor with Susac syndrome.

The V call is TRBV27, the J call TRBJ2-2; no reliable D call. V lost 2 bases to trimming and J lost 5 bases, with 9 bases between them. There are 14 residues in the CDR3. Germline V gene sequence: CDR1 MNHEY, CDR2 SMNVEV (reference sequence). DNA for the CDR3: TGTGCCAGCAGTTTAGATGCGGTGACCGGGGAGCTGTTTTTT. It codes for CASSLDAVTGELFF.

The genes are TRBV20-1 and TRBJ2-7, with D tentatively TRBD2 (6 bases). With 4 bases removed from V and 3 bases from J, the gap between germline ends came to 25 bases. The germline V gene encodes CDR1 DFQATT and CDR2 SNEGSKA (reference sequence). The CDR3 runs to 17 residues. The CDR3 here is CSAKGGQGSVWVYEQYF. The CDR3, as DNA: TGCAGTGCTAAAGGAGGGCAGGGAAGCGTATGGGTCTACGAGCAGTACTTC.

This sequence joins TRBV13 and TRBJ2-1, with D unclear. Trimming stripped 1 base from V and 5 bases from J, with 9 bases between. CDR1 and CDR2 from the germline V gene are PRHDT and FYEKMQ (reference sequence). The CDR3 loop spans 14 amino acids. The DNA of the CDR3 is TGTGCCAGCAGCTTAGAGACTCTCGACAATGAGCAGTTCTTC. Residues: CASSLETLDNEQFF.

V is TRBV3-1 and J is TRBJ2-3; D is undetermined. Trimming left V 2 bases short and J 5 bases short, with 5 bases between. Germline CDR1 reads LGHDT; CDR2 reads YNNKEL (reference sequence). The CDR3 spans 12 residues. This CDR3 is CASSQTLDTQYF. The CDR3 DNA follows: TGTGCCAGCAGCCAAACATTAGATACGCAGTATTTT.

The chain carries TRBV28 and TRBJ2-5, with 13 bases that match TRBD2. The trim removed 6 bases at V and 2 bases at J, leaving 3 bases unmatched. Germline CDR1 reads MDHEN; CDR2 reads SYDVKM. The CDR3 totals 15 residues. CDR3 DNA: TGTGCCAGCAGCTCGGGACTAGCGGGGCAAGAGACCCAGTACTTC. As protein: CASSSGLAGQETQYF.

The chain joins TRBV28 to TRBJ2-7; 10 bases are a match to TRBD1. This CDR3 has 15 amino acids. Trimming took 0 bases from V and 3 from J; bases not matched to a gene: 2. Germline CDR1 is MDHEN and CDR2 is SYDVKM. This CDR3 is CASSLWGQGIYEQYF. The CDR3 DNA reads as TGTGCCAGCAGTTTATGGGGACAGGGGATCTACGAGCAGTACTTC. Full variable domain (remainder filled in from reference TRBV28 and TRBJ2-7): DVKVTQSSRYLVKRTGEKVFLECVQDMDHENMFWYRQDPGLGLRLIYFSYDVKMKEKGDIPEGYSVSREKKERFSLILESASTNQTSMYLCASSLWGQGIYEQYFGPGTRLTVT.

V gene TRBV4-1 combines with J gene TRBJ2-7; D not certain. V lost 3 bases, J lost 5 bases, and 8 bases lay in between. Germline CDR1 is MGHRA and CDR2 is YSYEKL. This CDR3 spans 12 amino acids. The CDR3 nucleotides read TGCGCCAGCAGCCAGGGTCCCGACGAGCAGTACTTC. Its translation is CASSQGPDEQYF.

The J gene is TRBJ2-5, the V gene TRBV7-9, with no clear D. V was shortened by 3 bases and J by 2 bases, with 4 bases between the two germline ends. CDR3 length: 12 residues. Germline V CDR1 and CDR2: SEHNR, FQNEAQ (reference sequence). CDR3: CASSFYQETQYF. The DNA for the CDR3 is TGTGCCAGCAGCTTTTATCAAGAGACCCAGTACTTC. The whole variable domain, remainder taken from reference TRBV7-9 and TRBJ2-5, is DTGVSQNPRHKITKRGQNVTFRCDPISEHNRLYWYRQTLGQGPEFLTYFQNEAQLEKSRLLSDRFSAERPKGSFSTLEIQRTEQGDSAMYLCASSFYQETQYFGPGTRLLVL.